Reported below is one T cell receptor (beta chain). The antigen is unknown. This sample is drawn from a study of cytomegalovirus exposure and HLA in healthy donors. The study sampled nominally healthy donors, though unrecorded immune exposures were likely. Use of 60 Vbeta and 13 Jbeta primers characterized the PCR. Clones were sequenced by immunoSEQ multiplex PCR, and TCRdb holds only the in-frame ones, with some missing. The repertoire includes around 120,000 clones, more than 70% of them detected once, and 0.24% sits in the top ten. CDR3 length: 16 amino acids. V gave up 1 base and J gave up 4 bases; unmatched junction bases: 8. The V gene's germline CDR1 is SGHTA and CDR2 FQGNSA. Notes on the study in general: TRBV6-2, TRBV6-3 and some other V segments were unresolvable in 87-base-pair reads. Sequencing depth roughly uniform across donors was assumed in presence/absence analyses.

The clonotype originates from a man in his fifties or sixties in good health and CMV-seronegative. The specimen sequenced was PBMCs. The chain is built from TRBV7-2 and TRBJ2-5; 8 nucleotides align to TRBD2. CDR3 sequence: CASSLVLGGVAETQYF. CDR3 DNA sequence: TGTGCCAGCAGCTTAGTTCTCGGGGGGGTGGCAGAGACCCAGTACTTC.